Listed below are T cell receptor beta chains from one sample, sequenced in a study of cytomegalovirus exposure and HLA in healthy donors. TCRdb keeps only in-frame clones here, not all; method: immunoSEQ multiplex PCR. The table includes about 180,000 clones, 84% detected once. Sequences were obtained from PBMCs. These receptors all come from a boy younger than 10 in good health and CMV-seronegative. The CDR3 runs from the conserved cysteine through the conserved F or W. Fields, in order: D gene, J gene, clone size, V gene, CDR3 protein, CDR3 DNA. A D gene is named only where the DNA matches it firmly. Expanded clones get a size class; other rows say once, few or many, or leave the size out.

D: TRBD1
J: TRBJ2-7
size: NA
V: TRBV7-6
CDR3: CASSRTGGNEQYF
DNA: TGTGCCAGCAGCCGCACAGGGGGCAACGAGCAGTACTTC

D: NA
J: TRBJ2-6
size: NA
V: TRBV28
CDR3: CASSYRSSGANVLTF
DNA: TGTGCCAGCAGTTACAGAAGCTCTGGGGCCAACGTCCTGACTTTC

D: TRBD1
J: TRBJ1-3
size: few
V: TRBV6-5
CDR3: CASSSYTGVMGNTIYF
DNA: TGTGCCAGCAGTTCTTACACAGGGGTAATGGGAAACACCATATATTTT

D: NA
J: TRBJ2-2
size: NA
V: TRBV4-1
CDR3: CASSQDLTGELFF
DNA: TGCGCCAGCAGCCAAGACTTAACCGGGGAGCTGTTTTTT

D: NA
J: TRBJ1-2
size: NA
V: TRBV7-2
CDR3: CTSSFSPGGRYGYTF
DNA: TGTACCAGCAGCTTCTCTCCGGGAGGGAGGTATGGCTACACCTTC

D: NA
J: TRBJ2-7
size: NA
V: TRBV25-1
CDR3: CASGVTGTPRNEQYF
DNA: TGTGCCAGCGGGGTTACCGGGACTCCACGTAATGAGCAGTACTTC

D: TRBD2
J: TRBJ2-3
size: NA
V: TRBV7-2
CDR3: CASSLPTSGSTPLTDTQYF
DNA: TGTGCCAGCAGCCTACCTACTAGCGGGAGCACCCCGCTCACAGATACGCAGTATTTT

D: TRBD1
J: TRBJ2-1
size: NA
V: TRBV10-3
CDR3: CAIRQGAYNEQFF
DNA: TGTGCCATCCGACAGGGGGCATACAATGAGCAGTTCTTC

D: NA
J: TRBJ1-3
size: NA
V: TRBV23-1
CDR3: CASSQPSTAGNTIYF
DNA: TGCGCCAGCAGTCAACCCTCGACAGCTGGAAACACCATATATTTT

D: NA
J: TRBJ1-1
size: NA
V: TRBV19
CDR3: CASSIGAGGAPEAFF
DNA: TGTGCCAGTAGTATCGGCGCTGGGGGGGCCCCTGAAGCTTTCTTT

D: NA
J: TRBJ2-3
size: NA
V: TRBV5-1
CDR3: CASSPRARGNTDTQYF
DNA: TGCGCCAGCAGCCCCCGAGCTAGAGGTAACACAGATACGCAGTATTTT

D: TRBD2
J: TRBJ2-1
size: NA
V: TRBV6-6
CDR3: CASGVAGGPQYNEQFF
DNA: TGTGCCAGCGGGGTAGCGGGAGGGCCCCAATACAATGAGCAGTTCTTC

D: NA
J: TRBJ2-3
size: NA
V: TRBV2
CDR3: CASSVRDFTDTQYF
DNA: TGTGCCAGCAGTGTCAGGGACTTCACAGATACGCAGTATTTT

D: NA
J: TRBJ1-6
size: NA
V: TRBV4-2
CDR3: CASSLAGSNNSPLHF
DNA: TGTGCCAGCAGCCTGGCGGGTAGTAATAATTCACCCCTCCACTTT

D: TRBD1
J: TRBJ1-5
size: few
V: TRBV28
CDR3: CASSLSTGGQPQHF
DNA: TGTGCCAGCAGTTTATCGACAGGGGGTCAGCCCCAGCATTTT

D: TRBD2
J: TRBJ2-3
size: NA
V: TRBV11-2
CDR3: CASSLFPGLETDTQYF
DNA: TGTGCCAGCAGCTTGTTTCCGGGACTAGAAACAGATACGCAGTATTTT

D: NA
J: TRBJ2-7
size: NA
V: TRBV2
CDR3: CASSETPEKAHEQYF
DNA: TGTGCCAGCAGTGAGACACCAGAAAAGGCCCACGAGCAGTACTTC

D: NA
J: TRBJ1-5
size: once
V: TRBV5-6
CDR3: CASSLGGGGPPQHF
DNA: TGTGCCAGCAGCTTGGGAGGCGGGGGGCCGCCCCAGCATTTT

D: TRBD2
J: TRBJ2-3
size: NA
V: TRBV15
CDR3: CATTTSGGADTQYF
DNA: TGTGCCACCACTACCAGCGGGGGGGCAGATACGCAGTATTTT

D: NA
J: TRBJ2-7
size: NA
V: TRBV28
CDR3: CASSFVRGSLSYEQYF
DNA: TGTGCCAGCAGTTTCGTTCGCGGAAGCTTGTCCTACGAGCAGTACTTC

D: TRBD1
J: TRBJ1-2
size: NA
V: TRBV5-1
CDR3: CASTTGQGAIYGYTF
DNA: TGCGCCAGCACCACAGGACAGGGGGCCATCTATGGCTACACCTTC

D: NA
J: TRBJ2-1
size: NA
V: TRBV5-4
CDR3: CASSLISNEQFF
DNA: TGTGCCAGCAGCTTAATATCCAATGAGCAGTTCTTC

D: NA
J: TRBJ2-5
size: NA
V: TRBV30
CDR3: CAWSVGGPGTQYF
DNA: TGTGCCTGGAGTGTGGGTGGGCCAGGGACCCAGTACTTC

D: NA
J: TRBJ2-6
size: NA
V: TRBV2
CDR3: CASMQAGANVLTF
DNA: TGTGCCAGCATGCAGGCTGGGGCCAACGTCCTGACTTTC

D: TRBD2
J: TRBJ2-2
size: NA
V: TRBV27
CDR3: CASSLPSPGGRIGELFF
DNA: TGTGCCAGCAGTTTACCCTCTCCTGGCGGGAGAATCGGGGAGCTGTTTTTT

D: NA
J: TRBJ2-7
size: NA
V: TRBV2
CDR3: CASQRDTQYEQYF
DNA: TGTGCCAGCCAACGGGACACCCAATACGAGCAGTACTTC

D: TRBD2
J: TRBJ2-1
size: NA
V: TRBV27
CDR3: CASSGTSGSGVYNEQFF
DNA: TGTGCCAGCAGTGGGACTAGCGGGTCAGGAGTCTACAATGAGCAGTTCTTC

D: TRBD2
J: TRBJ2-7
size: NA
V: TRBV13
CDR3: CASSDSGSHYEQYF
DNA: TGTGCCAGCAGCGATAGCGGGAGTCACTACGAGCAGTACTTC

D: TRBD1
J: TRBJ2-3
size: NA
V: TRBV18
CDR3: CASSLWDRTSTDTQYF
DNA: TGTGCCAGCTCACTATGGGACAGGACCAGCACAGATACGCAGTATTTT

D: NA
J: TRBJ2-5
size: NA
V: TRBV15
CDR3: CATSRDSGEETQYF
DNA: TGTGCCACCAGCAGAGATTCGGGGGAAGAGACCCAGTACTTC

D: NA
J: TRBJ2-7
size: NA
V: TRBV7-2
CDR3: CASSLAKDRSYEQYF
DNA: TGTGCCAGCAGCTTAGCGAAGGACAGATCCTACGAGCAGTACTTC

D: TRBD1
J: TRBJ1-4
size: NA
V: TRBV29-1
CDR3: CSAASGTGVEKLFF
DNA: TGCAGCGCGGCCTCCGGGACAGGGGTGGAAAAACTGTTTTTT

D: TRBD1
J: TRBJ2-2
size: NA
V: TRBV15
CDR3: CATSIRGGANTGELFF
DNA: TGTGCCACCAGCATTAGAGGGGGCGCGAACACCGGGGAGCTGTTTTTT

D: NA
J: TRBJ2-7
size: NA
V: TRBV18
CDR3: CASSPRWGGAYEQYF
DNA: TGTGCCAGCTCACCTCGGTGGGGCGGTGCCTACGAGCAGTACTTC

D: NA
J: TRBJ2-5
size: NA
V: TRBV27
CDR3: CASSLGGQRETQYF
DNA: TGTGCCAGCAGTTTGGGGGGGCAGCGGGAGACCCAGTACTTC

D: NA
J: TRBJ2-1
size: NA
V: TRBV6-1
CDR3: CASRPQGYNEQFF
DNA: TGTGCCAGCAGGCCCCAGGGGTACAATGAGCAGTTCTTC

D: TRBD1
J: TRBJ1-2
size: NA
V: TRBV19
CDR3: CASSPTGVHGYTF
DNA: TGTGCCAGTAGTCCGACAGGGGTCCATGGCTACACCTTC

D: TRBD2
J: TRBJ2-7
size: NA
V: TRBV7-2
CDR3: CASSLVEREYEQYF
DNA: TGTGCCAGCAGCTTAGTGGAGCGGGAATACGAGCAGTACTTC

D: NA
J: TRBJ2-6
size: NA
V: TRBV27
CDR3: CASSRGTSGANVLTF
DNA: TGTGCCAGCAGTCGGGGTACCTCTGGGGCCAACGTCCTGACTTTC

D: TRBD2
J: TRBJ2-1
size: NA
V: TRBV5-1
CDR3: CASSLAGGTREQFF
DNA: TGCGCCAGCAGCTTGGCGGGAGGGACGAGAGAGCAGTTCTTC

D: TRBD2
J: TRBJ2-7
size: once
V: TRBV6-1
CDR3: CASSGQLAGVYEQYF
DNA: TGTGCCAGCAGTGGACAACTAGCGGGAGTATACGAGCAGTACTTC

D: TRBD1
J: TRBJ2-7
size: NA
V: TRBV4-1
CDR3: CASSQEGGQRRYEQYF
DNA: TGCGCCAGCAGCCAAGAAGGGGGCCAGAGACGGTACGAGCAGTACTTC

D: TRBD2
J: TRBJ2-3
size: NA
V: TRBV2
CDR3: CASSEFAGGTDTQYF
DNA: TGTGCCAGCAGTGAATTCGCGGGAGGCACAGATACGCAGTATTTT

D: NA
J: TRBJ2-7
size: once
V: TRBV6-5
CDR3: CASSYYRGGRSYEQYF
DNA: TGTGCCAGCAGTTACTACAGGGGGGGTAGGTCCTACGAGCAGTACTTC

D: TRBD1
J: TRBJ2-5
size: once
V: TRBV25-1
CDR3: CASSEYRDRAQETQYF
DNA: TGTGCCAGCAGTGAATACCGGGACAGGGCGCAAGAGACCCAGTACTTC

D: NA
J: TRBJ2-2
size: NA
V: TRBV7-8
CDR3: CASSPSGGGNTGELFF
DNA: TGTGCCAGCAGCCCCTCGGGAGGGGGCAACACCGGGGAGCTGTTTTTT

D: NA
J: TRBJ1-1
size: NA
V: TRBV21-1
CDR3: CASSKAWGDTEAFF
DNA: TGTGCCAGCAGCAAAGCGTGGGGCGACACTGAAGCTTTCTTT